This T cell receptor (beta chain) was identified in a study of blood T cell repertoires in COVID-19 (TCRdb year 2020). For the study in its entirety: Samples covering the acute and convalescent phases of COVID-19 were provided by collaborators in the United States, Italy and Spain. The material from the prospective study consisted of cDNA or gDNA derived from T cells, B-cell-depleted T cells, or PBMCs. The dataset comprised deeply sampled blood TCRbeta repertoires from subjects exposed to, actively infected with, or recovered from COVID-19. The repertoires were made available in a free public database intended to serve as a resource for research on the immune response to SARS-CoV-2. Samples came from the ongoing ImmuneRACE study (first 160 participants) plus 1,254 subjects from 6 global collaborators. The sample metadata nearly always contained a de-identified subject ID, COVID-19 status, age in years and sex. Where available, HLA class I and class II types were obtained from metadata supplied by the sample provider rather than from assay-based typing. The full study reports these points: How much clinical and demographic metadata was included differed by source and by participant, and the metadata was provided uncurated.

As concerns this clone: Its antigen is unknown. There are no base qualities to consult, and no much larger clone falls within one base.

The immunoSEQ Assay, a bias-controlled multiplex PCR, was used to amplify TCRbeta CDR3 regions from genomic DNA. Per the original workflow: The number of nucleated cells in each sample was estimated from the amplification of reference gene primers within the assay. To quantify the absolute abundance of each unique TCRbeta CDR3 rearrangement, sequence reads were collapsed and filtered. For each sample, productive Simpson clonality was calculated by taking the square root of Simpson's diversity index across productive rearrangements. The immuneACCESS repertoire file appears here via TCRdb, limited to in-frame rearrangements. These files lack a portion of the clones; in checked studies, under half of the deficit traces to unresolved V genes, and the cause of the others is not known. V, J and clone size reflect that table, while D and trimming were determined from the DNA. This sample has 150,000 to 200,000 clones in its table, and 88% of those were observed once. The ten largest clones add up to roughly 8.6% of the sample.

In the prospective study, participants were about 18 to 100 years old, resided in about two dozen geographic areas of the United States, and were enrolled through a virtual design. To assign participants to cohorts, the prospective study relied on clinical history that participants themselves reported in a screening survey and a study questionnaire. Recovered participants in ImmuneRACE Cohort 3 were defined by two consecutive negative NP/OP PCR tests, clearance by a healthcare professional, or resolution of symptoms. Mobile phlebotomists in the prospective study collected whole blood, serum and a nasopharyngeal or oropharyngeal swab from every participant. Prospective study participants could optionally give additional blood draws and questionnaires over a roughly 2-month period. Before DNA extraction, prospective study blood samples were shipped either frozen or at room temperature. Sample: PBMCs or T cells enriched from blood (not recorded which). The source of this sequence is a woman aged 18 to 35 who had recovered from COVID-19.

The CDR3 loop reads CASSFATSGESYEQYF. The bases are TGTGCCAGCAGTTTTGCTACTAGCGGGGAATCCTACGAGCAGTACTTC. The rearrangement combines TRBV28 with TRBJ2-7, with 10 bases in between that match TRBD2. As encoded in the germline V gene, CDR1 is MDHEN while CDR2 is SYDVKM. From its cysteine to its phenylalanine, the CDR3 spans 16 amino acids. The kept DNA is CDR3 alone, 48 bases in frame from the first base. Trimming accounts for 3 bases at V and 1 base at J, while the number of junction bases matched to no gene is 6.